This T cell receptor beta chain was recorded in a study of cytomegalovirus exposure and HLA in healthy donors. Whole-study findings and limits: CMV serostatus stood as the only immune exposure information on hand. Other equally common chains were less clonally expanded than HLA-associated TCR beta chains, a later analysis showed.

The donors, nominally healthy at sampling, likely had unrecorded immune exposures. PCR employed 60 Vbeta and 13 Jbeta primers. TCRdb's table, derived via immunoSEQ multiplex PCR, lists solely in-frame clones and lacks some. This repertoire includes about 170,000 clones. A note on this clone: Its antigen remains unknown.

Trimming removed 5 bases at V and 11 bases at J, with 21 bases between. CDR1 is SGHVS, CDR2 FNYEAQ, per germline. The CDR3 is made up of 14 amino acids. The specimen was PBMCs. The genes are TRBV7-6 and TRBJ1-1; the D gene is possibly TRBD1 (5 bases). This sequence was found in a woman aged 60-70 years in good health and CMV-seronegative. The CDR3 DNA reads TGTGCCAGCAGCAAAGACAACCACAGGATGGACGCTTTCTTT. It specifies CASSKDNHRMDAFF.